This T cell receptor beta chain was captured by sequencing in a study of response to subunit inactivated influenza vaccine. Whole-study findings and limits: It was suggested by the authors that few new T cells are recruited by each seasonal influenza vaccination.

Remarks on this clonotype: The antigen is not known.

V lost 6 bases and J lost 8, with 19 bases in between. This CDR3 region has 14 residues. CDR1 is MGHDK and CDR2 is SYGVNS in the germline V gene. MiXCR was run by TCRdb on the RT-PCR reads, yielding one entry per CDR3 protein. Among about 700,000 distinct CDR3 sequences listed, roughly 14% were seen once. This specimen was PBMCs from blood, taken approximately 15 days before vaccination. This TCR came from a middle-aged man who received an inactivated influenza vaccine. This rearrangement joins TRBV25-1 to TRBJ1-1; perhaps TRBD1 as D (6 bases). The DNA for the CDR3 is TGTGCCAGCAGAGAAACAACAGGGCCTGCCGAAGCTTTCTTT. It specifies CASRETTGPAEAFF.